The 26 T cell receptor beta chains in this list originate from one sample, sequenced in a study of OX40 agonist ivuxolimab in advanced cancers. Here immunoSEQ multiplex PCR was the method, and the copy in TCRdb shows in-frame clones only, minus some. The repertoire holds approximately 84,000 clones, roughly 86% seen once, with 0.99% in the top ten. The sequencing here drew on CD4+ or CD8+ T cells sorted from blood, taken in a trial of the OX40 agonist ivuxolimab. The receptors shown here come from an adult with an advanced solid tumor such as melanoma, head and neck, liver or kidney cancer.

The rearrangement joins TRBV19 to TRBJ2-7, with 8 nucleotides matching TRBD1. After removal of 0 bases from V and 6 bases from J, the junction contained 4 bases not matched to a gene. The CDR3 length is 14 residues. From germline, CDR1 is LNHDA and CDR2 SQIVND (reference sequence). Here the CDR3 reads CASSIDRQGFEQYF. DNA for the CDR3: TGTGCCAGTAGTATAGACAGACAGGGGTTCGAGCAGTACTTC.

The CDR3 bases are TGTGCCAGCAGCGATTTTGAAGGGACGCAGTATTTT. It yields the protein CASSDFEGTQYF. The rearrangement links TRBV7-6 to TRBJ2-3; D unresolved. Germline assignment: CDR1 SGHVS and CDR2 FNYEAQ. This CDR3 spans 12 amino acids. V was clipped by 5 bases and J by 9 bases, with 12 bases between them.

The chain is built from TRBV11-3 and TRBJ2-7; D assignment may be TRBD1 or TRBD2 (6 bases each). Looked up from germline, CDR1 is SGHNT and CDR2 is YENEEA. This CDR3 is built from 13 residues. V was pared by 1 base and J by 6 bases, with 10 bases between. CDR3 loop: CASSLGRGGEQYF. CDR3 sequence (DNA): TGTGCCAGCAGCTTAGGCAGGGGAGGCGAGCAGTACTTC.

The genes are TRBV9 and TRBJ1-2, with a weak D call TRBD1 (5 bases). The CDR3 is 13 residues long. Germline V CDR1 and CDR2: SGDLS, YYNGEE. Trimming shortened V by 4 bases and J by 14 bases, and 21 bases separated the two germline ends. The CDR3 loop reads CASSSHLTATGTF. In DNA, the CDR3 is TGTGCCAGCAGCTCACATCTGACAGCCACGGGGACCTTC.

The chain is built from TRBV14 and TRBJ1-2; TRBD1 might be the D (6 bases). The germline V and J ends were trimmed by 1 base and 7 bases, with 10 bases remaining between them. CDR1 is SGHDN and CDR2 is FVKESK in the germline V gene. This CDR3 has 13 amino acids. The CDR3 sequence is CASSQVEGVGYTF. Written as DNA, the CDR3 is TGTGCCAGCAGCCAAGTGGAGGGGGTTGGCTACACCTTC.

CDR3 loop: CASTPQSDRVRLETQYF. The CDR3 coding sequence is TGTGCCAGCACCCCGCAATCGGACAGGGTGAGATTGGAGACCCAGTACTTC. The V and J genes are TRBV5-6 and TRBJ2-5, with 8 positions matching TRBD1. Looked up from germline, CDR1 is SGHDT and CDR2 is YYEEEE. The CDR3 is 17 residues long. J lost 5 bases, V lost 6 bases, and 18 bases had no gene match.

CDR3 in amino acids: CATSSLSGGPSYEQYF. CDR3 coding DNA: TGTGCCACCAGCAGCCTTAGCGGGGGGCCCTCCTACGAGCAGTACTTC. The chain joins TRBV15 to TRBJ2-5; 10 bases line up with TRBD2. The DNA end is more similar to TRBJ2-7, so the J call may be wrong. The CDR3 length is 16 residues. Germline assignment: CDR1 LNHNV and CDR2 YYDKDF (reference sequence).

CDR3 region: CASNLEAAGGYNEQFF. The CDR3, as DNA: TGCGCCAGCAATCTGGAAGCTGCGGGGGGTTACAATGAGCAGTTCTTC. This sequence joins TRBV5-1 and TRBJ2-1; 8 bases match TRBD2. Looked up from germline, CDR1 is SGHRS and CDR2 is YFSETQ. CDR3 length: 16 residues. The J segment lost 4 bases and the V segment lost 6 bases, leaving 12 bases of the junction unmatched.

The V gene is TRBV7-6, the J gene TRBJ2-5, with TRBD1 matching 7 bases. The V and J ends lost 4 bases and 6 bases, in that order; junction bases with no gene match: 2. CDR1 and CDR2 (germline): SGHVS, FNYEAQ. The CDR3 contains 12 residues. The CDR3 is CASSSTGQTQYF. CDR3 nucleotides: TGTGCCAGCAGCTCGACAGGGCAGACCCAGTACTTC.

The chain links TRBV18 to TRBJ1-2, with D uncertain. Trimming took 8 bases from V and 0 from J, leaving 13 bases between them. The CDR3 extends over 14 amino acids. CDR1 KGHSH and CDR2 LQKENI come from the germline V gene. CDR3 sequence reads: CASNNAVSNYGYTF. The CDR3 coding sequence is TGTGCCAGCAACAATGCTGTCTCTAACTATGGCTACACCTTC.

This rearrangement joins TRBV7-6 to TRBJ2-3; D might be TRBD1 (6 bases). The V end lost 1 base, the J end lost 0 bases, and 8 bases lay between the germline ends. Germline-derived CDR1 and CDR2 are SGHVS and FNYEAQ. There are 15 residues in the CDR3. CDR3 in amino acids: CASSLGGLSTDTQYF. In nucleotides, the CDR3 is TGTGCCAGCAGCTTAGGGGGGCTGAGCACAGATACGCAGTATTTT.

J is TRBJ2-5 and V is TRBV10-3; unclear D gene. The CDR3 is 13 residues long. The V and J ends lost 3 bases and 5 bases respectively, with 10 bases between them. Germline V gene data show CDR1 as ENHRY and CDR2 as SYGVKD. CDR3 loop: CAISETTVETQYF. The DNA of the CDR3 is TGTGCCATCAGTGAAACTACTGTTGAGACCCAGTACTTC.

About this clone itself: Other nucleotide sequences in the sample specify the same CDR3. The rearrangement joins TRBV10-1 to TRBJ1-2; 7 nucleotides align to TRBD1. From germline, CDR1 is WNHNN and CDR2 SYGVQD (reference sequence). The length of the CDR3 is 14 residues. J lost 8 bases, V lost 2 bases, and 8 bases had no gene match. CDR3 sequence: CASSENRQGGGYTF. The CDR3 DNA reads TGCGCCAGCAGTGAGAATCGACAGGGCGGGGGCTACACCTTC.

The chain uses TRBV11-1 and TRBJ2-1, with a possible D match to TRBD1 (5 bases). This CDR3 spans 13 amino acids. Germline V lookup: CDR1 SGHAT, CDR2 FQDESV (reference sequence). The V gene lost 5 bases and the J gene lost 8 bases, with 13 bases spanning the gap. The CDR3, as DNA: TGTGCCAGCAGCGGCCTCAGGGAAGATGAGCAGTTCTTC. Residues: CASSGLREDEQFF. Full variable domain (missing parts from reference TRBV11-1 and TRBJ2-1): EAEVAQSPRYKITEKSQAVAFWCDPISGHATLYWYRQILGQGPELLVQFQDESVVDDSQLPKDRFSAERLKGVDSTLKIQPAELGDSAMYLCASSGLREDEQFFGPGTRLTVL.

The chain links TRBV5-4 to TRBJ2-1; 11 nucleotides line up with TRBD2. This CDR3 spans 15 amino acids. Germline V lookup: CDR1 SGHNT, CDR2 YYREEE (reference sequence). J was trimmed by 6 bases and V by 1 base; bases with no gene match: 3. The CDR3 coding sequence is TGTGCCAGCAGCTTGACTAGCGGGAGTTCCAATGAGCAGTTCTTC. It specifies CASSLTSGSSNEQFF.

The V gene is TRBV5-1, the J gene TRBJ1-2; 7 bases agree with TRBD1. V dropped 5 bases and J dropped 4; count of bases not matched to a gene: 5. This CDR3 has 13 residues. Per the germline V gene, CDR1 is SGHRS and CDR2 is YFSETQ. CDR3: CASRPGTAYGYTF. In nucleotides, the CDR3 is TGCGCCAGCAGACCCGGGACAGCCTATGGCTACACCTTC.

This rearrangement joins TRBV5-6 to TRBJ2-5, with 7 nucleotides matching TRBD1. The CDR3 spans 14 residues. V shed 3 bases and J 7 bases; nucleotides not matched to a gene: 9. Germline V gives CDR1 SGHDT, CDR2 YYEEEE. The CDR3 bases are TGTGCCAGCAGCTGGGTAGAGGGGGCAGGGACCCAGTACTTC. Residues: CASSWVEGAGTQYF.

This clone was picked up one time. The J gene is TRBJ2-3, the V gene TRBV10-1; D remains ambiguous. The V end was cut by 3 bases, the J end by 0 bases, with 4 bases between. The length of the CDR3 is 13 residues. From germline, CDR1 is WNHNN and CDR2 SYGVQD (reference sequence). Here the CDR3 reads CASSDDSTDTQYF. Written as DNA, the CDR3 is TGCGCCAGCAGTGATGACAGCACAGATACGCAGTATTTT.

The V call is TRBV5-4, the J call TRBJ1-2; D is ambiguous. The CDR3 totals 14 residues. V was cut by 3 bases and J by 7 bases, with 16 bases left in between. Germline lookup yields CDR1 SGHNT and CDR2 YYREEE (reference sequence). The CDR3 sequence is CASSSGQGESGYTF. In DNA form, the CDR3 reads TGTGCCAGCAGCTCCGGCCAAGGTGAATCTGGCTACACCTTC.

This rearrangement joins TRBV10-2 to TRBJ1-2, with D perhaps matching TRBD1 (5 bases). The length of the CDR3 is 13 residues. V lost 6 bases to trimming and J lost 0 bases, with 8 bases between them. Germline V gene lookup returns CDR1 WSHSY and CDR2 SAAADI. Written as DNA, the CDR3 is TGCGCCAGCAGGACGGGGCCTAACTATGGCTACACCTTC. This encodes CASRTGPNYGYTF.

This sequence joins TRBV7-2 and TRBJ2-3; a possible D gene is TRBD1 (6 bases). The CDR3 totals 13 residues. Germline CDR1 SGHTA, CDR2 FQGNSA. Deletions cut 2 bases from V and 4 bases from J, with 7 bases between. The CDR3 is CASSLRGSDTQYF. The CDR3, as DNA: TGTGCCAGCAGCTTAAGGGGGTCAGATACGCAGTATTTT.

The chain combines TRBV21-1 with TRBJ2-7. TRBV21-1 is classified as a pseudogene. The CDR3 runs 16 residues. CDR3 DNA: TGTGCCAGCAGCAAAGCAGGAAGAGGGGCTTCCTACGAGCAGTACTTC. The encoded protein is CASSKAGRGASYEQYF.

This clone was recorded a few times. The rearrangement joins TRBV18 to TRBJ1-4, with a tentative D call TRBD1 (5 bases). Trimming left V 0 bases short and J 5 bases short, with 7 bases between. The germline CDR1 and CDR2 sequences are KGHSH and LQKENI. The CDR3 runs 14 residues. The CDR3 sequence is CASSPPGTNEKLFF. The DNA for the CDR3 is TGTGCCAGCTCACCACCGGGGACCAATGAAAAACTGTTTTTT.

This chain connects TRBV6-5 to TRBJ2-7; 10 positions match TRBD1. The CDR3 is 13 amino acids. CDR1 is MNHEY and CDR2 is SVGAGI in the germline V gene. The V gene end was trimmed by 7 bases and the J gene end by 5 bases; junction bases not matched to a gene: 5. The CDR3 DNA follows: TGTGCCAGCACCGGGACAGGGGACAACGAGCAGTACTTC. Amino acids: CASTGTGDNEQYF.

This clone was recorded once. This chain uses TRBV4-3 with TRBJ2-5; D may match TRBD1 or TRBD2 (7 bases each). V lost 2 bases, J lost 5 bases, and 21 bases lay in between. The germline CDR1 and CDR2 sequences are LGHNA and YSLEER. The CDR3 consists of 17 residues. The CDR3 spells CASSQSAATQGGETQYF. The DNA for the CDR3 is TGCGCCAGCAGCCAATCGGCAGCTACCCAGGGGGGGGAGACCCAGTACTTC.

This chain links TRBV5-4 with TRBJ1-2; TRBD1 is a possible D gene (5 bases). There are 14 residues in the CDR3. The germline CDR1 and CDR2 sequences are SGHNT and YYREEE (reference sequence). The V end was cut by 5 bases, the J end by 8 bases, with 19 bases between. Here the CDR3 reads CASSLRTGLMGYTF. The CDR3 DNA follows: TGTGCCAGCAGTCTTCGGACGGGACTCATGGGCTACACCTTC.